This T cell receptor beta chain was captured by sequencing in a study of cytomegalovirus exposure and HLA in healthy donors. Overall study: Early release data held about 92 million unique TCRs from HLA-typed donors. General observations from the study: The study labeled around 160 TCR beta chains cytomegalovirus-associated.

Per the germline V gene, CDR1 is SGHNT and CDR2 is YYREEE (reference sequence). The CDR3 length is 13 residues. V was trimmed by 4 bases and J by 0 bases, leaving 7 bases between them. The primer mix had 60 Vbeta and 13 Jbeta primers. Original processing methods: Later, 65 million to 85 million unique TCR beta chains were counted in an analysis, and 8.5 million to 13 million of them were shared. TCRdb keeps only in-frame clones here, not all; method: immunoSEQ multiplex PCR. Clone size and V and J calls were adopted from that table, with D and trimming inferred from the DNA. Here the sample spans over 70,000 clones, about 80% being singletons. On this clone: As yet, its antigen is unknown. Other DNA sequences in this sample translate to the same CDR3.

The sequence came from a male donor in good health and CMV-seronegative. What was sequenced was PBMCs. This chain connects TRBV5-4 to TRBJ1-1; a weak D match, TRBD1 (5 bases). The CDR3 DNA sequence: TGTGCCAGCAGCCCAGGGATGAACACTGAAGCTTTCTTT. Translating it yields CASSPGMNTEAFF.